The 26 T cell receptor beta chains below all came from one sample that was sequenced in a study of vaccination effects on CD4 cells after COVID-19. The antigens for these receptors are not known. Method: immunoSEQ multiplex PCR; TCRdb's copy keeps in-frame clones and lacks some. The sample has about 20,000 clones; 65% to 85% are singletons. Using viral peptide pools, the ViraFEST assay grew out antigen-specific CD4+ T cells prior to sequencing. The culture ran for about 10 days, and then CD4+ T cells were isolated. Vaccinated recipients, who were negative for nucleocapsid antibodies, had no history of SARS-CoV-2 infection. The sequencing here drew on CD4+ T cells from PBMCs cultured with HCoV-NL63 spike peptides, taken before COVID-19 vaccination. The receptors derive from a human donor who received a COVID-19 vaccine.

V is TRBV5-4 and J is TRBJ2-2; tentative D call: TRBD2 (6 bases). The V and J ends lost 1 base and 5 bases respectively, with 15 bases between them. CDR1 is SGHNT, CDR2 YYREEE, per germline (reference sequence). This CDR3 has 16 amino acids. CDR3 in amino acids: CASSLTTGVRTGELFF. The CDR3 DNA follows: TGTGCCAGCAGCTTGACGACGGGAGTCAGAACCGGGGAGCTGTTTTTT.

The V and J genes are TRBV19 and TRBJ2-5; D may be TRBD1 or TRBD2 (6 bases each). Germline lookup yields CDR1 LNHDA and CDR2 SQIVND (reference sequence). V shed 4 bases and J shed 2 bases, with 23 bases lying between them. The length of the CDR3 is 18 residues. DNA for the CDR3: TGTGCCAGTAGTAATGTGCAGGGGCGCAACGGGGGTCAAGAGACCCAGTACTTC. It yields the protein CASSNVQGRNGGQETQYF.

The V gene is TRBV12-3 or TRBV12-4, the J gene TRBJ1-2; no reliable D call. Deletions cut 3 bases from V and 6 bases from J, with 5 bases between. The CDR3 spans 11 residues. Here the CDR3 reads CASSFGDGYTF. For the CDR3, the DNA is TGTGCCAGCAGTTTCGGGGATGGCTACACCTTC.

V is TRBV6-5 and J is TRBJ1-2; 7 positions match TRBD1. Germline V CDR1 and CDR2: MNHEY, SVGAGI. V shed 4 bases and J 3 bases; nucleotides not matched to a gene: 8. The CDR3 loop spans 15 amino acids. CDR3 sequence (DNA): TGTGCCAGCAGTTCCGTGGCAGGGGGAGACTATGGCTACACCTTC. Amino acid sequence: CASSSVAGGDYGYTF.

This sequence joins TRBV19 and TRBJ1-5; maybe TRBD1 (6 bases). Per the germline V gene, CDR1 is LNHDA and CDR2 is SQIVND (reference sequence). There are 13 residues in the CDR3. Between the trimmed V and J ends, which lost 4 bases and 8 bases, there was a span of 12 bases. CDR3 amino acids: CASSTGGREPQHF. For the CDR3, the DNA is TGTGCCAGTAGTACCGGGGGGCGGGAGCCCCAGCATTTT.

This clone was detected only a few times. The CDR3 loop is CASSELAGSSYEQYF. Written as DNA, the CDR3 is TGTGCCAGCAGTGAACTAGCGGGGAGCTCCTACGAGCAGTACTTC. V and J are TRBV6-1 and TRBJ2-7; 9 nucleotides line up with TRBD2. Per the germline V gene, CDR1 is MNHNS and CDR2 is SASEGT. Trimming cost V 2 bases and J 0 bases; bases outside gene matches: 2. This CDR3 has 15 residues.

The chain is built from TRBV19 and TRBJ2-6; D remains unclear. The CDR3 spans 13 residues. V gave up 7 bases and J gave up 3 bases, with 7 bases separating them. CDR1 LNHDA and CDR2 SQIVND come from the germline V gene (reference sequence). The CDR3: CASTQSGANVLTF. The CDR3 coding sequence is TGTGCCAGTACCCAAAGTGGGGCCAACGTCCTGACTTTC.

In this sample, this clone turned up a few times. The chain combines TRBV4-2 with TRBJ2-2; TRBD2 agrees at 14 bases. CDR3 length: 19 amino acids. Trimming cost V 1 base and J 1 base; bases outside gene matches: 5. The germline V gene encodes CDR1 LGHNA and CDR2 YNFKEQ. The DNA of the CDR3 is TGTGCCAGCAGCCAAGTTACCGGACTAGCGGGGGGGAACACCGGGGAGCTGTTTTTT. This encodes CASSQVTGLAGGNTGELFF.

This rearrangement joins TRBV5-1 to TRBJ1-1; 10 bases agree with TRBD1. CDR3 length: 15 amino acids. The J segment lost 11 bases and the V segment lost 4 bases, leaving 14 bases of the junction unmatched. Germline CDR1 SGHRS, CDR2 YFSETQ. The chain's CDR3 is CASSAGTGVSQGAFF. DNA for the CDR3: TGCGCCAGCAGCGCCGGGACAGGGGTTTCGCAGGGGGCTTTCTTT.

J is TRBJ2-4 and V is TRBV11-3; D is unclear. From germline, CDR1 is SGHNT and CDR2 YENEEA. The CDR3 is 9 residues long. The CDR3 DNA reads TGTTGGGCCAAAAACATTCAGTACTTC. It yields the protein CWAKNIQYF.

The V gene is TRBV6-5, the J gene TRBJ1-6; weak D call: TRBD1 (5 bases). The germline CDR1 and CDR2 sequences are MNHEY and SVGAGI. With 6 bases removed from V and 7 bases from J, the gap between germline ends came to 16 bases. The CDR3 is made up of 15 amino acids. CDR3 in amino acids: CASRRPGLGNSPLHF. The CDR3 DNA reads TGTGCCAGCAGGCGCCCGGGACTGGGCAATTCACCCCTCCACTTT.

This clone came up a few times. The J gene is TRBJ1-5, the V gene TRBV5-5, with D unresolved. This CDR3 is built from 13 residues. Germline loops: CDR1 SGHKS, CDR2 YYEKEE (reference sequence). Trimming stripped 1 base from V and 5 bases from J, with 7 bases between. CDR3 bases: TGTGCCAGCAGCTTGTCCGGGGATCAGCCCCAGCATTTT. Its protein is CASSLSGDQPQHF.

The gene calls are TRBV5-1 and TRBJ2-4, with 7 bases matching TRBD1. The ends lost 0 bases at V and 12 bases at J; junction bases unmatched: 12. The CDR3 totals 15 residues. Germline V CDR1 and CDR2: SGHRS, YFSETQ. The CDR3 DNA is TGCGCCAGCAGCTTGGACTTAGGGGGCGGTTTTGGTCAGTACTTC. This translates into CASSLDLGGGFGQYF.

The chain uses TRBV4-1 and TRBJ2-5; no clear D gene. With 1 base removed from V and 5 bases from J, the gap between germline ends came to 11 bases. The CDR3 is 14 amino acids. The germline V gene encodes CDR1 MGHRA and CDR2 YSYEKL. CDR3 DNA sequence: TGCGCCAGCAGCCAAGTTGGGAAGGGCGAGACCCAGTACTTC. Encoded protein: CASSQVGKGETQYF.

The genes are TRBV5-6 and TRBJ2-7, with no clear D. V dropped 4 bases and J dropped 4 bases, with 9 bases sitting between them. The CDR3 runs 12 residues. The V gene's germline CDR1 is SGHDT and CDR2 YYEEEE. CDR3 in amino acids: CASSLTDYEQYF. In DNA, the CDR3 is TGTGCCAGCAGCCTAACCGATTACGAGCAGTACTTC. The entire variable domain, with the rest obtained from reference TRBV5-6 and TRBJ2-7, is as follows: DAGVTQSPTHLIKTRGQQVTLRCSPKSGHDTVSWYQQALGQGPQFIFQYYEEEERQRGNFPDRFSGHQFPNYSSELNVNALLLGDSALYLCASSLTDYEQYFGPGTRLTVT.

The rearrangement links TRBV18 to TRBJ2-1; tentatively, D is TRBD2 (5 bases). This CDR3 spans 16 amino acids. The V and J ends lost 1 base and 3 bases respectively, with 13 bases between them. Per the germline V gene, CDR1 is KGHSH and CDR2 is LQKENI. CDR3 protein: CASSPRVGVYYNEQFF. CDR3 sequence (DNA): TGTGCCAGCTCACCACGAGTGGGAGTTTACTACAATGAGCAGTTCTTC.

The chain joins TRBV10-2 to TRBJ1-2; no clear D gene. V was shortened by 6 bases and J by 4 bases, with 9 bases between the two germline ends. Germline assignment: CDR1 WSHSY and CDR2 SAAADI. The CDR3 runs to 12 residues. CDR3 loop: CASRTDSYGYTF. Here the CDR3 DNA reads TGCGCCAGCAGGACGGATTCCTATGGCTACACCTTC.

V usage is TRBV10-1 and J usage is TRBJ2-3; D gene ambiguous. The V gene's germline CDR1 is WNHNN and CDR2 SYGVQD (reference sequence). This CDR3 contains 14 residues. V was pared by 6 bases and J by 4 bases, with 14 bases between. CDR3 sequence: CASRVSAFSDTQYF. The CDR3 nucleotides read TGCGCCAGCAGGGTTTCAGCTTTTTCAGATACGCAGTATTTT.

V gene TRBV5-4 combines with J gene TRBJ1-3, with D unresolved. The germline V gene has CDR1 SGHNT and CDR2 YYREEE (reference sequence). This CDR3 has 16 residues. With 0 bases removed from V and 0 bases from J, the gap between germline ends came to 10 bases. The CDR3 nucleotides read TGTGCCAGCAGCTTGGATGCTGGCAGCTCTGGAAACACCATATATTTT. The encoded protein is CASSLDAGSSGNTIYF.

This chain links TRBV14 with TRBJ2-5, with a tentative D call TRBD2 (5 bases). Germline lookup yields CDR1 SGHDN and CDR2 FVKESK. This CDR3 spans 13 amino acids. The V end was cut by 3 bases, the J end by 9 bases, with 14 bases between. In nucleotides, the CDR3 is TGTGCCAGCAGCCAGGCACTAGTATCGGCCCAGTACTTC. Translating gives CASSQALVSAQYF.

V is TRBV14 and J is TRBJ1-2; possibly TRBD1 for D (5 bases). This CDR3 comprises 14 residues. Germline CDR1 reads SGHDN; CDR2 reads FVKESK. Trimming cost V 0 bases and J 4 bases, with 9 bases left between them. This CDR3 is CASSQDLGGYGYTF. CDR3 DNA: TGTGCCAGCAGCCAAGATCTGGGGGGCTATGGCTACACCTTC.

CDR3 region: CASSEALAGGPYNEQFF. CDR3 nucleotide sequence: TGTGCCAGCAGTGAAGCTTTAGCGGGGGGGCCGTACAATGAGCAGTTCTTC. The chain combines TRBV6-1 with TRBJ2-1; 11 bases align to TRBD2. V was pared by 0 bases and J by 4 bases, with 5 bases of the junction left unmatched. CDR1 is MNHNS and CDR2 is SASEGT in the germline V gene. The CDR3 is 17 residues long.

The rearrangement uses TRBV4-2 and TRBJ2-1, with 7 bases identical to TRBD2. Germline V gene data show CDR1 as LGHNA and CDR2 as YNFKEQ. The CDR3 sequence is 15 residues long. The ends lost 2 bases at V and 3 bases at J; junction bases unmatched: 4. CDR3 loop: CASSQNRGVYNEQFF. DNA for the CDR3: TGTGCCAGCAGCCAAAACCGGGGGGTCTACAATGAGCAGTTCTTC.

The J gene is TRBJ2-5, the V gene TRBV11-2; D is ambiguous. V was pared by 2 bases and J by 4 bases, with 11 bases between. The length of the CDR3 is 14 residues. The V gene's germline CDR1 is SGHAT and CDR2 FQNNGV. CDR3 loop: CASSLRLKLETQYF. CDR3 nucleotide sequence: TGTGCCAGCAGCTTACGACTCAAACTAGAGACCCAGTACTTC. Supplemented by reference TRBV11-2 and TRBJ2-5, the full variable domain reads EAGVAQSPRYKIIEKRQSVAFWCNPISGHATLYWYQQILGQGPKLLIQFQNNGVVDDSQLPKDRFSAERLKGVDSTLKIQPAKLEDSAVYLCASSLRLKLETQYFGPGTRLLVL.

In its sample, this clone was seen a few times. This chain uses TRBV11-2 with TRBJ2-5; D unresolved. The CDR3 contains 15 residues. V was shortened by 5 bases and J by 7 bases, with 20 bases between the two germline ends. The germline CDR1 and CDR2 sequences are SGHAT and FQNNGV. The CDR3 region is CASSLSFTSGGTQYF. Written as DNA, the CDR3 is TGTGCCAGCAGCCTGTCCTTTACCTCTGGTGGGACCCAGTACTTC.

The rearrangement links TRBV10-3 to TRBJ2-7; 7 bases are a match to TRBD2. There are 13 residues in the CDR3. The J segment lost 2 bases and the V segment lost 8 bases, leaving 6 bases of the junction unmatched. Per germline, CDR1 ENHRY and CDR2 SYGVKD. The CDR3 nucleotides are TGTGCCATCGCCGCCAGCGGGGCCTACGAGCAGTACTTC. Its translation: CAIAASGAYEQYF.